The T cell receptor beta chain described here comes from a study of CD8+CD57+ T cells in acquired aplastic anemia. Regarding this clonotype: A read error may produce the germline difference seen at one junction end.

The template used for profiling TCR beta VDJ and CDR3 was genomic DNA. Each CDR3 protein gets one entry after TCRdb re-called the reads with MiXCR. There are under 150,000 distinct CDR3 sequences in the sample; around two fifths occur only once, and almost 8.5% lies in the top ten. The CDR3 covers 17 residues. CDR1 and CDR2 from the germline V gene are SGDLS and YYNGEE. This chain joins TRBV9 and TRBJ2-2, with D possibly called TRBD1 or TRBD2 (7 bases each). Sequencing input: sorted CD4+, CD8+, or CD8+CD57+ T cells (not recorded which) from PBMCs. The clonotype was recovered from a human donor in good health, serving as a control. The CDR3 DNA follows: TGTGCCAGCAGCGCCGGTCCCTCAGGGGGGGATACCGGGGAGCTGTCTTTT. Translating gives CASSAGPSGGDTGELSF.